The source of this TCR beta chain is a study of immune characteristics of hereditary and idiopathic chronic pancreatitis. Study-level points and caveats: Controls had less diverse, more clonal TCRbeta repertoires than both pancreatitis groups. Higher disease severity scores went with more productive TCR rearrangements. Gene families like TRBV10, TRBV19, TRBV23 and TRBV5 were used differently between subtypes.

The pancreas tissue came from patients undergoing total pancreatectomy with islet autotransplantation. No included patient had a known diabetes history. In its sample, this clone was seen once. Its antigen is unknown. This table comes from immunoSEQ multiplex PCR, and its TCRdb copy is limited to in-frame clones, with some not included. The sample records approximately 9,800 clones, about 85% being singletons. The CDR3 has 14 residues. V lost 2 bases to trimming and J lost 8 bases; unmatched junction nucleotides: 8. CDR1 and CDR2 from the germline V gene are SGDLS and YYNGEE. Sequenced input: pancreas tissue with idiopathic chronic pancreatitis. The chain links TRBV9 to TRBJ1-2, with TRBD1 matching over 8 bases. This receptor was taken from a human donor with chronic pancreatitis. The CDR3 nucleotides are TGTGCCAGCAGCGTTGGGGCAGGGGGCGGGGGCTACACCTTC. Translating gives CASSVGAGGGGYTF. Drawing the rest from reference TRBV9 and TRBJ1-2, the complete variable domain is DSGVTQTPKHLITATGQRVTLRCSPRSGDLSVYWYQQSLDQGLQFLIQYYNGEERAKGNILERFSAQQFPDLHSELNLSSLELGDSALYFCASSVGAGGGGYTFGSGTRLTVV.